Below, 20 T cell receptor beta chains from the same sample are listed, as sequenced in a study of brain T cells in children with intractable seizures (dated by TCRdb to the early 2020s). This sample's time point label indicates: resected brain tissue, or blood drawn just prior to surgery. The receptor library was made with the immunoSEQ multiplex PCR assay. TCRdb mirrors the immuneACCESS table, restricted to in-frame sequences. Some clones are absent from its copies; in checked studies, under half trace to an unresolved V gene, and the reason for the others is unknown. This sample has about 64,000 clones in its table, and about 96% of those were observed once. The top ten clonotypes cover 0.35% to 0.4% of the sample. The source material was peripheral blood, sampled at surgery. The receptors here all came from a boy less than two years old with focal cortical dysplasia and intractable seizures.

CDR3 protein: CASSLVGGRDAGELFF. CDR3 DNA sequence: TGCGCCAGCAGCTTGGTCGGCGGGAGGGATGCCGGGGAGCTGTTTTTT. J is TRBJ2-2 and V is TRBV5-1, with 9 bases that match TRBD2. Germline CDR1 is SGHRS and CDR2 is YFSETQ. The CDR3 length is 16 residues. J gave up 6 bases and V 0 bases, and 6 bases lay outside the gene matches.

CDR3: CASSHRGPNTGELFF. The CDR3 region has the DNA TGTGCCAGCAGTCACAGGGGGCCGAACACCGGGGAGCTGTTTTTT. The rearrangement links TRBV11-2 to TRBJ2-2; 9 bases line up with TRBD1. J was trimmed by 0 bases and V by 6 bases; bases with no gene match: 2. The germline V gene encodes CDR1 SGHAT and CDR2 FQNNGV. The CDR3 totals 15 residues.

This chain links TRBV28 with TRBJ2-7; 9 bases align to TRBD1. V gave up 6 bases and J gave up 6 bases; unmatched junction bases: 9. The CDR3 runs to 14 residues. Per the germline V gene, CDR1 is MDHEN and CDR2 is SYDVKM. The CDR3 spells CASRRTGAPSEQYF. DNA of the CDR3: TGTGCCAGCAGGCGGACAGGGGCCCCATCCGAGCAGTACTTC.

DNA of the CDR3: TGTGCCAGCAGCAAATCGACAGTTTACGAGCAGTACTTC. It is translated as CASSKSTVYEQYF. The chain combines TRBV7-2 with TRBJ2-7; D perhaps matches TRBD1 (5 bases). Trimming stripped 5 bases from V and 4 bases from J, with 12 bases between. This CDR3 contains 13 residues. Germline lookup yields CDR1 SGHTA and CDR2 FQGNSA.

J is TRBJ2-1 and V is TRBV7-6, with 9 positions matching TRBD2. Per germline, CDR1 SGHVS and CDR2 FNYEAQ. Losses at the gene ends were 4 bases for V and 10 bases for J; bases not matched to a gene: 11. The CDR3 loop spans 15 amino acids. CDR3 amino acids: CASSSPWAGGSEQFF. CDR3 bases: TGTGCCAGCAGCTCGCCCTGGGCGGGGGGGAGCGAGCAGTTCTTC.

The V gene is TRBV7-9, the J gene TRBJ2-2; 8 bases map to TRBD1. Germline CDR1 is SEHNR and CDR2 is FQNEAQ (reference sequence). Trimming cost V 3 bases and J 7 bases; bases outside gene matches: 7. The length of the CDR3 is 15 residues. The CDR3 DNA follows: TGTGCCAGCAGCTTCCGGGACAGGAGAGTCGGGGAGCTGTTTTTT. It yields the protein CASSFRDRRVGELFF.

In nucleotides, the CDR3 is TGTGCCAGCAGCGGACAGGGCGTCTACGAGCAGTACTTC. It yields the protein CASSGQGVYEQYF. The chain is built from TRBV12-3 or TRBV12-4 and TRBJ2-7; 8 bases agree with TRBD1. CDR3 length: 13 residues. J lost 3 bases, V lost 6 bases, and 4 bases had no gene match.

The J gene is TRBJ2-2, the V gene TRBV9; TRBD2 matches 14 bases. Germline CDR1 SGDLS, CDR2 YYNGEE. Trimming took 2 bases from V and 3 from J; bases not matched to a gene: 9. This CDR3 has 19 amino acids. The CDR3 nucleotides read TGTGCCAGCAGCGTGGGGGGACTAGCGGGAGAGGCGTACACCGGGGAGCTGTTTTTT. It yields the protein CASSVGGLAGEAYTGELFF.

V is TRBV9 and J is TRBJ2-1; a weak D match, TRBD1 (6 bases). The ends were cut back, 0 bases at V and 3 bases at J, with 10 bases in the middle. Germline assignment: CDR1 SGDLS and CDR2 YYNGEE. This CDR3 is 15 amino acids long. In nucleotides, the CDR3 is TGTGCCAGCAGCGTAGACGTCAGGGGCTACAATGAGCAGTTCTTC. It specifies CASSVDVRGYNEQFF.

This clone was counted a single time. The chain carries TRBV7-2 and TRBJ1-3, with TRBD1 as a possible D gene (5 bases). Trimming took 5 bases from V and 5 from J, leaving 10 bases between them. Germline-derived CDR1 and CDR2 are SGHTA and FQGNSA. The CDR3 contains 13 residues. The CDR3 spells CASSVRGRNTIYF. CDR3 bases: TGTGCCAGCAGCGTTAGGGGCAGAAACACCATATATTTT.

J is TRBJ2-7 and V is TRBV7-9; D might be TRBD1 or TRBD2, each matching 5 bases. Germline assignment: CDR1 SEHNR and CDR2 FQNEAQ (reference sequence). The CDR3 runs 16 residues. V shed 1 base and J shed 2 bases, with 15 bases lying between them. DNA of the CDR3: TGTGCCAGCAGCTTAGACTTAGCCGGGGCCCCCTACGAGCAGTACTTC. Translating gives CASSLDLAGAPYEQYF.

The V call is TRBV7-2, the J call TRBJ2-1; 14 positions agree with TRBD2. Germline CDR1 SGHTA, CDR2 FQGNSA. The CDR3 spans 15 residues. With V trimmed by 6 bases and J by 6 bases, 4 bases remained unmatched. For the CDR3, the DNA is TGTGCCAGCAGTTGGACTAGCGGGGGGTTCAATGAGCAGTTCTTC. This sequence encodes CASSWTSGGFNEQFF.

The chain couples TRBV13 to TRBJ2-3; the D is unclear. Germline loops: CDR1 PRHDT, CDR2 FYEKMQ (reference sequence). The CDR3 totals 13 residues. Trimming left V 0 bases short and J 4 bases short, with 5 bases between. CDR3 nucleotides: TGTGCCAGCAGCTTAGGGGATGCAGATACGCAGTATTTT. This gives the protein CASSLGDADTQYF.

V usage is TRBV24-1 and J usage is TRBJ2-3, with TRBD1 matching over 7 bases. The CDR3 is made up of 16 amino acids. Germline V gene lookup returns CDR1 KGHDR and CDR2 SFDVKD. With V trimmed by 4 bases and J by 3 bases, 9 bases remained unmatched. The CDR3 DNA reads TGTGCCACCAGTGACCCCCCCTCGACAGGGACAGATACGCAGTATTTT. It specifies CATSDPPSTGTDTQYF.

The gene calls are TRBV6-6 and TRBJ2-7; weak D call: TRBD1 (5 bases). Germline V gene data show CDR1 as MNHNY and CDR2 as SVGAGI (reference sequence). This CDR3 comprises 13 residues. With 4 bases removed from V and 2 bases from J, the gap between germline ends came to 9 bases. The CDR3 coding sequence is TGTGCCAGCAGTTGGACAAAAACCTACGAGCAGTACTTC. It encodes CASSWTKTYEQYF.

The chain employs TRBV20-1 and TRBJ2-7; 7 positions match TRBD1. The V segment lost 3 bases and the J segment 3 bases; nucleotides outside the gene matches: 5. This CDR3 has 13 amino acids. CDR1 and CDR2 (germline): DFQATT, SNEGSKA (reference sequence). Written as DNA, the CDR3 is TGCAGTGCTAGTAGTGCAGGGGGCTACGAGCAGTACTTC. Translation: CSASSAGGYEQYF.

V gene TRBV3-1 (or the pseudogene TRBV3-2) combines with J gene TRBJ1-1; D might be TRBD1 (6 bases). The germline gives CDR1 LGHDT, CDR2 YNNKEL (reference sequence). V lost 0 bases and J lost 7, with 24 bases in between. CDR3 length equals 18 residues. In DNA form, the CDR3 reads TGTGCCAGCAGCCAAGATCCCATGACCCCTCACAGGGCTCATGAAGCTTTCTTT. As protein: CASSQDPMTPHRAHEAFF.

To note about this clone: This same CDR3 is encoded by further DNA sequences in the sample. The chain recombines TRBV12-3 or TRBV12-4 with TRBJ2-5; D not certain. V was clipped by 2 bases and J by 5 bases, with 3 bases between them. CDR3 length: 11 amino acids. CDR3 sequence: CASSLRETQYF. The CDR3 DNA reads as TGTGCCAGCAGTTTAAGGGAGACCCAGTACTTC.

The chain links TRBV7-9 to TRBJ2-3; TRBD2 matches at 7 bases. Per germline, CDR1 SEHNR and CDR2 FQNEAQ (reference sequence). V shed 2 bases, J shed 2 bases, and the junction held 7 bases outside the gene matches. CDR3 length: 16 residues. The CDR3 DNA follows: TGTGCCAGCAGCTTAAGGGATGCGGGGGTCACAGATACGCAGTATTTT. It specifies CASSLRDAGVTDTQYF. The full variable domain, in which reference TRBV7-9 and TRBJ2-3 provide the parts outside the CDR3, is DTGVSQNPRHKITKRGQNVTFRCDPISEHNRLYWYRQTLGQGPEFLTYFQNEAQLEKSRLLSDRFSAERPKGSFSTLEIQRTEQGDSAMYLCASSLRDAGVTDTQYFGPGTRLTVL.

The chain carries TRBV7-2 and TRBJ1-4, with 9 positions matching TRBD1. Germline CDR1 and CDR2: SGHTA and FQGNSA. V dropped 1 base and J dropped 5; count of bases not matched to a gene: 5. This CDR3 has 16 amino acids. The CDR3 is CASSLEGQGSNEKLFF. For the CDR3, the DNA is TGTGCCAGCAGCTTAGAGGGACAGGGTTCGAATGAAAAACTGTTTTTT.